This is a list of T cell receptor beta chains from one sample in a study of T cells in Graves' hyperthyroidism and ophthalmopathy. Via MiXCR, TCRdb re-called the multiplex PCR reads, giving one row per CDR3 protein. Among hundreds of thousands of distinct CDR3 sequences listed, roughly 25% were seen once. The material sequenced was blood. The receptors originated from a man aged 50-60 years with Graves' hyperthyroidism. CDR3s leave out the opening cysteine and the closing phenylalanine or tryptophan.

CDR3aa,j_gene,len,v_gene
ASSLGGGPNYGYT,TRBJ1-2,13,TRBV7-2
AGGGTGRTEAF,TRBJ1-1,11,TRBV28
ASSQGPGSGNTIY,TRBJ1-3,13,TRBV3-1
SVGYRRYEQY,TRBJ2-7,10,TRBV29-1
ASSPQTSGRALNEQF,TRBJ2-1,15,TRBV7-2
ASSPRTRWDAQRHEQY,TRBJ2-7,16,TRBV11-3
ASSDRGRTGTQY,TRBJ2-3,12,TRBV6-1
ASSSGAWEQF,TRBJ2-1,10,TRBV7-9
ATSDFKDGSYEQY,TRBJ2-7,13,TRBV24-1
AWSDGVYIQY,TRBJ2-4,10,TRBV30
ASSPWRDHYEQY,TRBJ2-7,12,TRBV11-2
ASSVSVSQNTEAF,TRBJ1-1,13,TRBV2
ATSDPWGGVSYNEQF,TRBJ2-1,15,TRBV15
ASSIGRHAQAYEQY,TRBJ2-7,14,TRBV19
ASSVEGTPSYNEQF,TRBJ2-1,14,TRBV9
ASSQVGLAGGPYEQY,TRBJ2-7,15,TRBV3-1
SAIQPGHNVPLH,TRBJ1-6,12,TRBV20-1
ASSVISGDTQY,TRBJ2-3,11,TRBV6-2/TRBV6-3
ASILRDFYTGELF,TRBJ2-2,13,TRBV12-3/TRBV12-4
ASGFGLAEGNEQF,TRBJ2-1,13,TRBV12-5
ASSPIVTGELF,TRBJ2-2,11,TRBV3-1
ASIETGADTQY,TRBJ2-3,11,TRBV6-1
ASSGSRQGWDIQY,TRBJ2-4,13,TRBV2
ASSIGRVRGQPQH,TRBJ1-5,13,TRBV2
ASSSTMAATQETQY,TRBJ2-5,14,TRBV7-8
ASSLGTSGRVLDTQY,TRBJ2-3,15,TRBV7-2
ASSQGQGALSYEQY,TRBJ2-7,14,TRBV4-1
ASSEGGSRAKNIQY,TRBJ2-4,14,TRBV2
ATSREGGGSTDTQY,TRBJ2-3,14,TRBV15
ASSLGQGVLMDEQF,TRBJ2-1,14,TRBV11-2
ASSFLSGGIYEQY,TRBJ2-7,13,TRBV7-9
ASNPTDRATEAF,TRBJ1-1,12,TRBV6-1
SVEGASGRVSYEQY,TRBJ2-7,14,TRBV29-1
ASARTVTYQPQH,TRBJ1-5,12,TRBV6-1
ASSSGGQQETQY,TRBJ2-5,12,TRBV28
ASSIVFSGNTIY,TRBJ1-3,12,TRBV19
ATSDFGQGAADTQY,TRBJ2-3,14,TRBV24-1
ASSFDRGGGELF,TRBJ2-2,12,TRBV5-1
ASSSSGGRSYNEQF,TRBJ2-1,14,TRBV6-5
ASRTGPQSLGYGYT,TRBJ1-2,14,TRBV11-3
SVAQGFQETQY,TRBJ2-5,11,TRBV29-1
ASSLGGGGSPLH,TRBJ1-6,12,TRBV27
ASSLKAGAEAF,TRBJ1-1,11,TRBV7-3
ASSLTGGASLPLH,TRBJ1-6,13,TRBV12-3/TRBV12-4
AISLAGQETQY,TRBJ2-5,11,TRBV10-3
SVGSASGSGETQY,TRBJ2-5,13,TRBV29-1
ASSPLKGSASTQY,TRBJ2-3,13,TRBV12-3/TRBV12-4
ASRGRVTTETQY,TRBJ2-5,12,TRBV27
SARDLAGGWDEQF,TRBJ2-1,13,TRBV20-1
ASRGGVNQPQH,TRBJ1-5,11,TRBV12-3/TRBV12-4
ASSRWTGGRFSNQPQH,TRBJ1-5,16,TRBV6-1
ASSPDRAVQPQH,TRBJ1-5,12,TRBV18
ASKSELAGAEQY,TRBJ2-7,12,TRBV12-3/TRBV12-4